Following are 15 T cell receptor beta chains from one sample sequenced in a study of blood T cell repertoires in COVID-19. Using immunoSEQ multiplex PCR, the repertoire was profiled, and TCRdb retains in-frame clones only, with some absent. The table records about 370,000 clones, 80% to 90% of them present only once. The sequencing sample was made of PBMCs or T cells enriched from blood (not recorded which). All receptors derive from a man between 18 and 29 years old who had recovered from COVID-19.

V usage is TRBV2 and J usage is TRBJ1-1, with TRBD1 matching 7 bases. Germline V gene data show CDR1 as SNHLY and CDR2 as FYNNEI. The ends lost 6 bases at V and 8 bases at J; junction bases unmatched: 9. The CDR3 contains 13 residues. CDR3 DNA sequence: TGTGCCAGCAGACTCAACAGGGGAACCGAAGCTTTCTTT. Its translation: CASRLNRGTEAFF. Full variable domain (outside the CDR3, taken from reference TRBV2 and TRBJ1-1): EPEVTQTPSHQVTQMGQEVILRCVPISNHLYFYWYRQILGQKVEFLVSFYNNEISEKSEIFDDQFSVERPDGSNFTLKIRSTKLEDSAMYFCASRLNRGTEAFFGQGTRLTVV.

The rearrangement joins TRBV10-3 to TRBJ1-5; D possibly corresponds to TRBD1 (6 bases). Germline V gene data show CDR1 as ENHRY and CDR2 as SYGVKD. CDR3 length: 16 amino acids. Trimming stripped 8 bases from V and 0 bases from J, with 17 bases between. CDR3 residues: CAISETGPVSNQPQHF. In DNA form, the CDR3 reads TGTGCCATCTCCGAGACAGGCCCCGTTAGCAATCAGCCCCAGCATTTT.

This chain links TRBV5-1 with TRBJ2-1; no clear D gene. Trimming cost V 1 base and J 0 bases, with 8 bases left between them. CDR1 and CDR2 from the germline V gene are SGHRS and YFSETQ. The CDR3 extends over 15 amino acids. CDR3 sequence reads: CASSLIPSSYNEQFF. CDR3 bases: TGCGCCAGCAGCTTGATCCCCTCCTCCTACAATGAGCAGTTCTTC.

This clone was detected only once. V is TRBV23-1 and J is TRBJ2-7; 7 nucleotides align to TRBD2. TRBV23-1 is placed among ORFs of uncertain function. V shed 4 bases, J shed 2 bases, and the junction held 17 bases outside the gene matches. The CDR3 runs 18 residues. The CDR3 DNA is TGCGCCAGCAGTCCAGAAAATAGAAAGCGGGATTACACCTACGAGCAGTACTTC. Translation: CASSPENRKRDYTYEQYF.

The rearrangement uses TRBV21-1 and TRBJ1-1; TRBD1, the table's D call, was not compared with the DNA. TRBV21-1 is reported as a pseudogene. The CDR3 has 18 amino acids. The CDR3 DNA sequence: TGTGCCAGCAGCAAAGCGAGTCCCGGGACAGTTTTGAACACTGAAGCTTTCTTT. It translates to CASSKASPGTVLNTEAFF.

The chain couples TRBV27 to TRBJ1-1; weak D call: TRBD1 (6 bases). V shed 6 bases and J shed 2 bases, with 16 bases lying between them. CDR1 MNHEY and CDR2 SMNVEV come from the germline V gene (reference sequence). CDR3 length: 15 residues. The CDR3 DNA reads TGTGCCAGCAGATCGCCTCGGACAGCAAACACTGAAGCTTTCTTT. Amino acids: CASRSPRTANTEAFF.

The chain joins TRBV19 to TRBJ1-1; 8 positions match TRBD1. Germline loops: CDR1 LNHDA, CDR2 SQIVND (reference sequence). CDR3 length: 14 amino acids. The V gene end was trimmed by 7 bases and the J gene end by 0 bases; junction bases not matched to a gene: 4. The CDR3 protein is CASTARGLNTEAFF. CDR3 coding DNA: TGTGCCAGTACCGCCAGGGGGCTGAACACTGAAGCTTTCTTT.

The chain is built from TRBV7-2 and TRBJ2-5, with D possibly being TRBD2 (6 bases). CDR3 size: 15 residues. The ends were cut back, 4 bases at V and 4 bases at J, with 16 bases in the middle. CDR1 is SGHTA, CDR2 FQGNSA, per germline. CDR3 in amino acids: CASSSLGAGLETQYF. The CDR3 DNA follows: TGTGCCAGCAGCTCGTTGGGCGCGGGATTAGAGACCCAGTACTTC.

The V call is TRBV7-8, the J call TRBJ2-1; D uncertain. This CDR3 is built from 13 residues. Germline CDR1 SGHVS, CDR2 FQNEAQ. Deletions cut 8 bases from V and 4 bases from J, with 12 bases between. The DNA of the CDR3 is TGTGCCAGCCATCAGGTGAGATACAATGAGCAGTTCTTC. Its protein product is CASHQVRYNEQFF.

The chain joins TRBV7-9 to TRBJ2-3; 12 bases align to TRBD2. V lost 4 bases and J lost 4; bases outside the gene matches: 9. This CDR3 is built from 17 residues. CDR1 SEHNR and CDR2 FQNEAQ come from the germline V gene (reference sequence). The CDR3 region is CASSSPTSGRSADTQYF. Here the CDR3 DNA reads TGTGCCAGCAGCTCGCCAACTAGCGGGAGGTCGGCAGATACGCAGTATTTT.

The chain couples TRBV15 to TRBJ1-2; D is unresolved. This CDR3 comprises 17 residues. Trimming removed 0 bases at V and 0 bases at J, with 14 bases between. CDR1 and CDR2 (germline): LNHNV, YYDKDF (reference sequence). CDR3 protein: CATSRDRGRPSNYGYTF. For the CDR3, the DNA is TGTGCCACCAGCAGAGATCGCGGGAGACCATCTAACTATGGCTACACCTTC.

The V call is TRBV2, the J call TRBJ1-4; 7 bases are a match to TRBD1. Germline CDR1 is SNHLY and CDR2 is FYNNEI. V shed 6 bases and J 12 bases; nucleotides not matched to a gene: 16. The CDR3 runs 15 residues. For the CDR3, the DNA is TGTGCCAGCAGGGATACAGGGGCCGTGAGCGGCGAACTGTTTTTT. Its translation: CASRDTGAVSGELFF.

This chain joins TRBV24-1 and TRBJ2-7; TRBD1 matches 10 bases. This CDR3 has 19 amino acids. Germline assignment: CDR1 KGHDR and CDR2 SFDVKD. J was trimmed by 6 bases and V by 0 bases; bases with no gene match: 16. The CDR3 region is CATSDLWGQGSVHSGEQYF. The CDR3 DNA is TGTGCCACCAGTGATTTGTGGGGACAGGGGTCGGTTCACTCGGGCGAGCAGTACTTC.

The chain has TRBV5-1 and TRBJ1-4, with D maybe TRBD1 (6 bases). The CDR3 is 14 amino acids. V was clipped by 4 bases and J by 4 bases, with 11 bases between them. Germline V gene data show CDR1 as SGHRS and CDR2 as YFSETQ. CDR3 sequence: CASSLGQHNEKLFF. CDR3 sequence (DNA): TGCGCCAGCAGCCTCGGACAGCATAATGAAAAACTGTTTTTT. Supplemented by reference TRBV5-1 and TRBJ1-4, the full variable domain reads KAGVTQTPRYLIKTRGQQVTLSCSPISGHRSVSWYQQTPGQGLQFLFEYFSETQRNKGNFPGRFSGRQFSNSRSEMNVSTLELGDSALYLCASSLGQHNEKLFFGSGTQLSVL.

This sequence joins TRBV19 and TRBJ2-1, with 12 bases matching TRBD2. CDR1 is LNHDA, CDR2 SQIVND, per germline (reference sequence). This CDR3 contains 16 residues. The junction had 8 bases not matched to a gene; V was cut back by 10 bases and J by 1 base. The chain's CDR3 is CATATSGSASYNEQFF. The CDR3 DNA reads TGTGCCACCGCGACTAGCGGGAGTGCATCCTACAATGAGCAGTTCTTC. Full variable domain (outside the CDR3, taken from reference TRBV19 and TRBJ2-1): DGGITQSPKYLFRKEGQNVTLSCEQNLNHDAMYWYRQDPGQGLRLIYYSQIVNDFQKGDIAEGYSVSREKKESFPLTVTSAQKNPTAFYLCATATSGSASYNEQFFGPGTRLTVL.